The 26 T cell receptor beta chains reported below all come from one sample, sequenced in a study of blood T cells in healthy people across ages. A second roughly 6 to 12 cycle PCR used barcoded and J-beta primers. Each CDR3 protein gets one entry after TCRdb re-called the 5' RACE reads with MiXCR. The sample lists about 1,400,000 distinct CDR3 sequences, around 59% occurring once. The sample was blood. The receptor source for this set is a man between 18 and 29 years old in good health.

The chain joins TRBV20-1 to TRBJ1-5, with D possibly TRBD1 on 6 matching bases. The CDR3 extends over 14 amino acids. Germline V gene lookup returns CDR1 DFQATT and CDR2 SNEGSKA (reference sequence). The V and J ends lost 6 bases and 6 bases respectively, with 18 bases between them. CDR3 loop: CSAQTPGVTQPQHF. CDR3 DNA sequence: TGCAGTGCCCAAACCCCAGGGGTTACTCAGCCCCAGCATTTT.

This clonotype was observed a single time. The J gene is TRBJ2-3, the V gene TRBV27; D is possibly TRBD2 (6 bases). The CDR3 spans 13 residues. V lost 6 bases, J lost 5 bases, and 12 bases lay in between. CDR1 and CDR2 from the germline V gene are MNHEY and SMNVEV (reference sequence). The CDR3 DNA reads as TGTGCCAGCAGGCCGGGGGTGGTAGATACGCAGTATTTT. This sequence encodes CASRPGVVDTQYF.

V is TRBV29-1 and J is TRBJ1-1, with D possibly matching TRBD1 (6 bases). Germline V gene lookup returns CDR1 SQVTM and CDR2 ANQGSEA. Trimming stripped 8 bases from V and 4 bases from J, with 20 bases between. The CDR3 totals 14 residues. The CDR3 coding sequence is TGCAGCCTCCTGGTCGGACAGTGGGGCACTGAAGCTTTCTTT. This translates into CSLLVGQWGTEAFF.

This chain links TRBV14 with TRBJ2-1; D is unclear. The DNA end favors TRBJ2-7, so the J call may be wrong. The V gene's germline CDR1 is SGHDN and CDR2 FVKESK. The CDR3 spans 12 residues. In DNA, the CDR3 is TGTGCCAGCAGCCACGAGTCCAATGAGCAGTACTTC. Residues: CASSHESNEQYF.

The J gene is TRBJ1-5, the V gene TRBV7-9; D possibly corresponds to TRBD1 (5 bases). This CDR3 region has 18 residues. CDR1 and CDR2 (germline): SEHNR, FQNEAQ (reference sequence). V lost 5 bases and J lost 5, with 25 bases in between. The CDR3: CASSTGRSGERHHQPQHF. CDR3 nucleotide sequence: TGTGCCAGCAGCACAGGTCGTTCGGGAGAGAGACACCATCAGCCCCAGCATTTT.

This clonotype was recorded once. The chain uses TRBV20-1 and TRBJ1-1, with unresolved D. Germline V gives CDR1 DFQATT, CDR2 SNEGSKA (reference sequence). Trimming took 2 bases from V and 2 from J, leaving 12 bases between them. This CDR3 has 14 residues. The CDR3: CSARKGGHNTEAFF. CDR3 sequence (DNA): TGCAGTGCTAGAAAGGGCGGGCACAACACTGAAGCTTTCTTT.

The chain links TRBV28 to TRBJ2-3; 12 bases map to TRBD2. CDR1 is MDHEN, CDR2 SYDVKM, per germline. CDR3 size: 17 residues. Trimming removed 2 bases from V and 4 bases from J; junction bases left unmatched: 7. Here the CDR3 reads CASSLPGLAGNSDTQYF. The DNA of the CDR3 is TGTGCCAGCAGTTTACCCGGACTAGCGGGGAACTCAGATACGCAGTATTTT.

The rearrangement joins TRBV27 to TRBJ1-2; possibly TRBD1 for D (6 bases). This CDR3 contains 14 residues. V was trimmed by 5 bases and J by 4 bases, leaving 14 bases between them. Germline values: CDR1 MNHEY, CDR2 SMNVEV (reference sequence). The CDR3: CASSARDNSYGYTF. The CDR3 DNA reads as TGTGCCAGCAGTGCAAGGGACAACAGCTATGGCTACACCTTC.

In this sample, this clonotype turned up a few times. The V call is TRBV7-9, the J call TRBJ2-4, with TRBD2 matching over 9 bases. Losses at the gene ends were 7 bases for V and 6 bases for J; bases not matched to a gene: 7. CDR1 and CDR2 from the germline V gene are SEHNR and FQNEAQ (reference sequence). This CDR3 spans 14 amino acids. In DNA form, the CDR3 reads TGTGCCAGCAACAGACTAGCGGACGGAAACATTCAGTACTTC. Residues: CASNRLADGNIQYF.

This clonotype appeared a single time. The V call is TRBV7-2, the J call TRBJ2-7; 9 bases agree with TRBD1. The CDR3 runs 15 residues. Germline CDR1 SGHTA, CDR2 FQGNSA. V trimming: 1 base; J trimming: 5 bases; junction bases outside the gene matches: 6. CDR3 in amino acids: CASSLVGTGLDEQYF. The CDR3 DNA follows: TGTGCCAGCAGCTTAGTAGGGACAGGGTTAGACGAGCAGTACTTC.

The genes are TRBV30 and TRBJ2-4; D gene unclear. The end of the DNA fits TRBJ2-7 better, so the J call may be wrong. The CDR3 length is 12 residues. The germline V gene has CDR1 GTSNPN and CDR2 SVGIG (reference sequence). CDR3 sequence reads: CAWSVDLYEQYF. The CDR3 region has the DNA TGTGCCTGGAGTGTAGACCTATACGAGCAGTACTTC.

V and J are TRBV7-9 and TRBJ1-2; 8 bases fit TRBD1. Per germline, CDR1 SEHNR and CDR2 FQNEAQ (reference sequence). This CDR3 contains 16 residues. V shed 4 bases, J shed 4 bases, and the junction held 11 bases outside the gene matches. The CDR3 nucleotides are TGTGCCAGCAGCTCATACCGGGACAGGATACCCTATGGCTACACCTTC. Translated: CASSSYRDRIPYGYTF.

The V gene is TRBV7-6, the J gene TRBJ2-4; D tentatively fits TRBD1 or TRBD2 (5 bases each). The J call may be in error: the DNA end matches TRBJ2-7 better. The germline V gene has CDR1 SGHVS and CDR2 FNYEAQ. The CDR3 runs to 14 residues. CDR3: CASSLAVGDNEQYF. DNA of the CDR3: TGTGCCAGCAGCTTAGCTGTGGGGGATAACGAGCAGTACTTC.

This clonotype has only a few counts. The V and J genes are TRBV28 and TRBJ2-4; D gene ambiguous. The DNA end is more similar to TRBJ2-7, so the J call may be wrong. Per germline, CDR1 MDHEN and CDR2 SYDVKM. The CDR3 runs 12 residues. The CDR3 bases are TGTGCCAGCAGGGAGAACAGCTACGAGCAGTACTTC. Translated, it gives CASRENSYEQYF.

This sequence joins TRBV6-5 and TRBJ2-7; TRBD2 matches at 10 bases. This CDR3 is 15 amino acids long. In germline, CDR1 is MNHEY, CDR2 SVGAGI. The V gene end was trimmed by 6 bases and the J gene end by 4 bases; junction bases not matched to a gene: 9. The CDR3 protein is CASRTGGLAAYEQYF. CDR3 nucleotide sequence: TGTGCCAGCAGAACGGGAGGACTAGCGGCTTACGAGCAGTACTTC.

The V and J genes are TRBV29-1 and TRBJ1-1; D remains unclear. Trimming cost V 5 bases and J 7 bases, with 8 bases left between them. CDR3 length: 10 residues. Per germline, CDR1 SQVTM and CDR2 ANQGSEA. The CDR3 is CSVLEHEAFF. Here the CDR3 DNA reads TGCAGCGTTCTTGAGCATGAAGCTTTCTTT.

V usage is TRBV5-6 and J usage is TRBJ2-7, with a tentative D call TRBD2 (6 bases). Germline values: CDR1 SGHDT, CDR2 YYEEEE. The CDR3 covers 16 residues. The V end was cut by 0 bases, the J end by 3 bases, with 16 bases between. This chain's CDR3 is CASSLVGGASVYEQYF. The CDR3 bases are TGTGCCAGCAGCTTGGTCGGAGGGGCGTCGGTCTACGAGCAGTACTTC.

The CDR3 sequence is CASSRGGEDQPQHF. For the CDR3, the DNA is TGTGCCAGCTCCCGAGGGGGGGAAGATCAGCCCCAGCATTTT. The rearrangement links TRBV18 to TRBJ1-5, with a weak D call TRBD1 (6 bases). The CDR3 runs to 14 residues. Trimming pared 6 bases from V and 5 bases from J, leaving 14 bases between. CDR1 is KGHSH, CDR2 LQKENI, per germline.

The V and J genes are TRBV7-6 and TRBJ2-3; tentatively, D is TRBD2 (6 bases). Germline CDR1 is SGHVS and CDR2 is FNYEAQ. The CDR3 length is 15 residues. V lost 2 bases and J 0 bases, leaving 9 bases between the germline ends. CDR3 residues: CASSLSAGSTDTQYF. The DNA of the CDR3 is TGTGCCAGCAGCTTAAGCGCGGGGAGCACAGATACGCAGTATTTT.

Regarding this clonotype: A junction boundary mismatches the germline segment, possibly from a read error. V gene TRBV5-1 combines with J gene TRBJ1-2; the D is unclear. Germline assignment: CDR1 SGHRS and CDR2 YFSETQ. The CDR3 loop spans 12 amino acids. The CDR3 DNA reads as TGCGCCAGCAGCTTGAAGGGTCTGTGGTACACTTTC. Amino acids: CASSLKGLWYTF.

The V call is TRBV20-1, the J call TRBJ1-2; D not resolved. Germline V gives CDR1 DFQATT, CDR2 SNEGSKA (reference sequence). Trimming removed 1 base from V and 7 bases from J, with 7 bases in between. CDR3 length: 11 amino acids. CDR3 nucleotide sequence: TGCAGTGCTAGAGTAGGCAGTGGCTACACCTTC. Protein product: CSARVGSGYTF.

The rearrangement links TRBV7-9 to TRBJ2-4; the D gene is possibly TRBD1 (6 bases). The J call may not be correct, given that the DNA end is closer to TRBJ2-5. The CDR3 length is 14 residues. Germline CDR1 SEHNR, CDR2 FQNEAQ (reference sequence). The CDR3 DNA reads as TGTGCCAGCAGGCAACAGGGAGTCGGGGAGACCCAGTACTTC. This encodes CASRQQGVGETQYF.

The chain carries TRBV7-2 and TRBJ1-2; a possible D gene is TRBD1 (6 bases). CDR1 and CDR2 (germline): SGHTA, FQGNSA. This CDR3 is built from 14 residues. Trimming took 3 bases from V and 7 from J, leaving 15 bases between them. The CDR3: CASSFQQGLFGYTF. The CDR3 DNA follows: TGTGCCAGCAGCTTCCAACAGGGCCTCTTTGGCTACACCTTC.

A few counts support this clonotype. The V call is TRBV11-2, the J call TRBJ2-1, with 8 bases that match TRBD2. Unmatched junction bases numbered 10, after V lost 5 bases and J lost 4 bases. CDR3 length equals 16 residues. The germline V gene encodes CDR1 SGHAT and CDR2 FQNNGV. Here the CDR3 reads CASSLPAGAAYNEQFF. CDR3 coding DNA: TGTGCCAGCAGCCTCCCAGCGGGGGCTGCTTACAATGAGCAGTTCTTC.

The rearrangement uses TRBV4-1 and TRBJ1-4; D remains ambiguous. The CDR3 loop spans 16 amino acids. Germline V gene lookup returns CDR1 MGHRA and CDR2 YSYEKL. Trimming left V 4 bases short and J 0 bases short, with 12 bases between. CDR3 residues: CASSRTPWATNEKLFF. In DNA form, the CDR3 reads TGCGCCAGCAGCCGTACGCCCTGGGCAACTAATGAAAAACTGTTTTTT.

CDR3 nucleotides: TGTGCCAGCAGCCAAGATGCCGCGCAGCCCCAGCATTTT. As protein: CASSQDAAQPQHF. The chain couples TRBV3-1 to TRBJ1-5, with D hard to call. V was shortened by 0 bases and J by 7 bases, with 7 bases between the two germline ends. In germline, CDR1 is LGHDT, CDR2 YNNKEL (reference sequence). The CDR3 covers 13 residues.